The entry below describes one T cell receptor (beta chain). These data come from a study of cytomegalovirus exposure and HLA in healthy donors. 13 Jbeta primers and 60 Vbeta primers were used for the PCR. Measured with immunoSEQ multiplex PCR; TCRdb has only the in-frame clones, and not every one. The sample shows under 110,000 clones, more than 60% of them seen only once. The CDR3 runs to 15 residues. Germline CDR1 SGHAT, CDR2 FQNNGV. V shed 5 bases and J 5 bases; nucleotides not matched to a gene: 8. Sequenced input: PBMCs. The V gene is TRBV11-2, the J gene TRBJ2-3; 9 nucleotides line up with TRBD2. The TCR comes from a man between 40 and 49 years old in good health and CMV-seronegative. CDR3 nucleotides: TGTGCCAGCAGCCCCTATAGCGGGGGAGAAGATACGCAGTATTTT. Translation gives CASSPYSGGEDTQYF.